This T cell receptor (beta chain) was retrieved from a study of blood T cells in healthy people across ages. General study results and limits: PBMC samples, being unsorted, prevented any conclusive comparison of naive and antigen-experienced cells. A strong correlation between TCR beta diversity and naive T cell percentage was seen.

Each sample used at least 6.5 million PBMCs. Using a J-beta primer mix together with a sample-barcoded 5' primer, a second PCR was run for roughly 7 to 12 cycles. Each cDNA molecule was tagged by a template-switch adaptor with 12 random nucleotides. One entry per CDR3 protein, called by TCRdb with MiXCR from the 5' RACE reads. The table shows some 1 million distinct CDR3 sequences, with around 45% occurring only once. As to this clonotype: The target antigen is unknown.

CDR3 length equals 18 residues. Trimming took 6 bases from V and 0 from J, leaving 22 bases between them. Germline values: CDR1 MNHGY, CDR2 SVAAGI. The TCR originated in an older woman in good health. This rearrangement joins TRBV6-9 to TRBJ2-3; D assignment may be TRBD1 or TRBD2 (6 bases each). The material sequenced was blood. CDR3 protein: CASRRRWGGTSSTDTQYF. CDR3 DNA sequence: TGTGCCAGCAGACGCAGGTGGGGCGGGACATCTAGCACAGATACGCAGTATTTT.